This T cell receptor (beta chain) is from a study of blood T cell repertoires in COVID-19. Overall study context: Collection of acute and convalescent COVID-19 samples took place in the United States, Italy and Spain. T cells, B-cell-depleted T cells, or PBMCs supplied cDNA or gDNA.

Original data processing: How many nucleated cells were present was estimated from reference gene primer amplification. Sequencing used immunoSEQ multiplex PCR; TCRdb keeps in-frame clones, though not all of them. For V, J and clone size, that table is used; D and trimming come from the DNA. The table includes fewer than 85,000 clones, about nine tenths detected once. Input material: peripheral blood. This clonotype was obtained from a human donor in a cohort sampled during active COVID-19.

Here the CDR3 reads CASSRVGQPQHF. CDR3 in DNA: TGTGCCAGCAGCCGTGTCGGTCAGCCCCAGCATTTT. The chain combines TRBV7-8 with TRBJ1-5; no clear D gene. Germline loops: CDR1 SGHVS, CDR2 FQNEAQ. V was trimmed by 5 bases and J by 6 bases, leaving 8 bases between them. CDR3 size: 12 residues.